This T cell receptor beta chain originates from a study of blood T cell repertoires in COVID-19. In the study overall: Samples came from the United States, Italy and Spain, spanning acute and convalescent COVID-19. PBMCs, B-cell-depleted T cells, or T cells were the source of the cDNA or gDNA that made up the material.

The J segment lost 6 bases and the V segment lost 3 bases, leaving 9 bases of the junction unmatched. Germline CDR1 KGHSH, CDR2 LQKENI. This CDR3 is 15 amino acids long. In the original processing: Amplifying reference gene primers gave estimates of nucleated cell counts. Profiling relied on immunoSEQ multiplex PCR, and the TCRdb table lists in-frame clones only, not all of them. V and J calls and clone size come straight from that table; D and trimming were deduced from the DNA. The sample carries over 300,000 clones, around 83% recorded once. The sample consisted of peripheral blood. The genes are TRBV18 and TRBJ1-1; 8 bases align to TRBD1. The sequence was obtained from a woman in her forties or fifties with acute or convalescent COVID-19. CDR3: CASSPSTGEVAEAFF. The CDR3 DNA is TGTGCCAGCTCACCCTCGACAGGGGAAGTAGCTGAAGCTTTCTTT.